The 9 T cell receptor beta chains reported below all come from one sample, sequenced in a study of beta chain features in type 1 diabetes. Study-level results: Researchers report that Type 1 diabetes patients had moderately but significantly shorter TCRB CDR3s across all four CD4+ subsets.

Reverse transcription of all isolated RNA meant that expressed TCRB transcripts were sequenced. The data were produced by immunoSEQ multiplex PCR, yet TCRdb's version contains in-frame clones alone and is incomplete. The profile shows 400,000 or so clones, 9.5% to 10% of them singletons. These receptors are not linked to any known antigen. The sample consisted of central memory CD4+ T cells from blood. These receptors were taken from a man younger than 45 with type 1 diabetes.

This clone was picked up many times. This rearrangement joins TRBV5-4 to TRBJ2-7; 8 bases line up with TRBD2. The ends lost 4 bases at V and 3 bases at J; junction bases unmatched: 9. This CDR3 region has 15 residues. Germline CDR1 and CDR2: SGHNT and YYREEE (reference sequence). CDR3 protein: CASSQAAGAIYEQYF. The CDR3 DNA is TGTGCCAGCAGCCAAGCAGCGGGAGCGATCTACGAGCAGTACTTC.

CDR3 in DNA: TGCAGCGGTTTGAGGGGACAGAACACCGGGGAGCTGTTTTTT. Its protein is CSGLRGQNTGELFF. The J gene is TRBJ2-2, the V gene TRBV29-1; perhaps TRBD1 as D (6 bases). The CDR3 contains 14 residues. Germline CDR1 reads SQVTM; CDR2 reads ANQGSEA. Deletions cut 7 bases from V and 1 base from J, with 13 bases between.

This clone was seen a handful of times. The chain is built from TRBV6-1 and TRBJ2-6; D unresolved. The CDR3 consists of 15 residues. Trimming removed 1 base at V and 3 bases at J, with 7 bases between. The V gene's germline CDR1 is MNHNS and CDR2 SASEGT. The CDR3 spells CASSEGTHGANVLTF. The CDR3 DNA is TGTGCCAGCAGTGAAGGAACCCATGGGGCCAACGTCCTGACTTTC.

The chain uses TRBV7-6 and TRBJ1-4; D remains ambiguous. Looked up from germline, CDR1 is SGHVS and CDR2 is FNYEAQ. The V end lost 5 bases, the J end lost 7 bases, and 17 bases lay between the germline ends. The CDR3 runs 15 residues. Written as DNA, the CDR3 is TGTGCCAGCAGCCGTATCGGGAGGGTGGGTGAAAAACTGTTTTTT. As protein: CASSRIGRVGEKLFF.

The V and J genes are TRBV7-3 and TRBJ1-2; unclear D gene. The CDR3 totals 15 residues. Trimming pared 2 bases from V and 3 bases from J, leaving 13 bases between. Germline CDR1 is SGHTA and CDR2 is FQGTGA. CDR3 DNA sequence: TGTGCCAGCAGCTTACGCGGAGGCCCTGACTATGGCTACACCTTC. Translation gives CASSLRGGPDYGYTF.

This clone has more than one count but fewer than ten. The rearrangement joins TRBV6-6 to TRBJ2-1, with a weak D call TRBD2 (6 bases). This CDR3 is built from 15 residues. V lost 5 bases and J lost 6, with 17 bases in between. Per the germline V gene, CDR1 is MNHNY and CDR2 is SVGAGI (reference sequence). For the CDR3, the DNA is TGTGCCAGCAGTCAACTCGGCGGGAAAGTCAATGAGCAGTTCTTC. Encoded protein: CASSQLGGKVNEQFF.

This clone was seen only a few times. J is TRBJ2-7 and V is TRBV9; D call uncertain. The germline gives CDR1 SGDLS, CDR2 YYNGEE. The CDR3 runs to 14 residues. Trimming pared 0 bases from V and 2 bases from J, leaving 9 bases between. In nucleotides, the CDR3 is TGTGCCAGCAGCGTAGGGGAAGCAGCCTACGAGCAGTACTTC. Amino acids: CASSVGEAAYEQYF.

This clone was found many times. This sample also contains other DNA sequences that code for the same CDR3. The chain joins TRBV7-9 to TRBJ1-2; weak D call: TRBD1 (5 bases). The CDR3 is 13 amino acids. The germline V gene encodes CDR1 SEHNR and CDR2 FQNEAQ (reference sequence). Trimming took 3 bases from V and 8 from J, leaving 13 bases between them. This CDR3 reads CASSLLAGYGYTF. The CDR3 DNA follows: TGTGCCAGCAGCTTGCTAGCAGGGTACGGCTACACCTTC. The full variable domain, its missing parts supplied by reference TRBV7-9 and TRBJ1-2, is DTGVSQNPRHKITKRGQNVTFRCDPISEHNRLYWYRQTLGQGPEFLTYFQNEAQLEKSRLLSDRFSAERPKGSFSTLEIQRTEQGDSAMYLCASSLLAGYGYTFGSGTRLTVV.

This clone turned up a few times. The gene calls are TRBV11-2 and TRBJ2-2; D unresolved. This CDR3 region has 14 residues. Germline V gives CDR1 SGHAT, CDR2 FQNNGV. V was shortened by 5 bases and J by 4 bases, with 11 bases between the two germline ends. The chain's CDR3 is CASSLRSATGELFF. The CDR3 bases are TGTGCCAGCAGCCTTCGGTCAGCCACCGGGGAGCTGTTTTTT.